The next 26 T cell receptor beta chains were all read from a single sample in a study of lymphopenia after photon versus proton radiotherapy. The repertoire was sequenced with immunoSEQ multiplex PCR; TCRdb's copy has only in-frame clones and lacks some. The sample has about 26,000 clones, 80% to 85% seen once. The sample consisted of peripheral blood, taken from a patient treated with photon-based radiotherapy. The receptors were gathered from a woman in her 50s with pancreatic cancer.

The chain uses TRBV30 and TRBJ2-5; possibly TRBD2 for D (6 bases). Deletions cut 0 bases from V and 13 bases from J, with 12 bases between. CDR1 is GTSNPN and CDR2 is SVGIG in the germline V gene (reference sequence). The CDR3 is 11 residues long. CDR3 DNA: TGTGCCTGGAGTGTACGACTAGAAATGTACTTC. Translated, it gives CAWSVRLEMYF.

The rearrangement links TRBV30 to TRBJ2-5; TRBD1 matches at 7 bases. Germline V gene data show CDR1 as GTSNPN and CDR2 as SVGIG (reference sequence). Trimming at V came to 0 bases and at J to 5 bases, leaving 6 bases not matched to a gene. The CDR3 totals 14 residues. DNA of the CDR3: TGTGCCTGGAGTGTACCGGGGACAGCCGAGACCCAGTACTTC. Translated: CAWSVPGTAETQYF.

The chain joins TRBV30 to TRBJ2-7; 8 bases align to TRBD2. V shed 3 bases and J 2 bases; nucleotides not matched to a gene: 6. The CDR3 is 14 residues long. CDR1 is GTSNPN and CDR2 is SVGIG in the germline V gene (reference sequence). The CDR3 is CAWRKVSGTYEQYF. The CDR3 DNA reads as TGTGCCTGGAGGAAGGTTAGCGGGACCTACGAGCAGTACTTC.

This CDR3 reads CASSLVEGQETQYF. For the CDR3, the DNA is TGTGCCAGCAGCTTAGTTGAGGGGCAAGAGACCCAGTACTTC. The chain links TRBV7-2 to TRBJ2-5; the D call may be TRBD1 or TRBD2 (5 bases each). Germline values: CDR1 SGHTA, CDR2 FQGNSA. The V gene lost 1 base and the J gene lost 2 bases, with 8 bases spanning the gap. The CDR3 contains 14 residues.

The genes are TRBV29-1 and TRBJ2-5; a possible D gene is TRBD2 (5 bases). CDR1 SQVTM and CDR2 ANQGSEA come from the germline V gene. V was shortened by 6 bases and J by 5 bases, with 13 bases between the two germline ends. CDR3 length equals 12 residues. The CDR3 loop is CSVRLPGETQYF. For the CDR3, the DNA is TGCAGCGTCAGACTCCCGGGGGAGACCCAGTACTTC. Filled out from reference TRBV29-1 and TRBJ2-5, the complete variable domain reads SAVISQKPSRDICQRGTSLTIQCQVDSQVTMMFWYRQQPGQSLTLIATANQGSEATYESGFVIDKFPISRPNLTFSTLTVSNMSPEDSSIYLCSVRLPGETQYFGPGTRLLVL.

The count of this clone is one. The chain has TRBV11-2 and TRBJ2-3, with D possibly being TRBD1 (6 bases). The CDR3 totals 16 residues. V lost 7 bases, J lost 2 bases, and 19 bases lay in between. Germline CDR1 is SGHAT and CDR2 is FQNNGV. CDR3 sequence reads: CASTSGQNRATDTQYF. The CDR3 DNA sequence: TGTGCCAGCACGTCGGGACAAAACCGGGCCACAGATACGCAGTATTTT.

The chain joins TRBV19 to TRBJ1-5; 10 bases are shared with TRBD1. From germline, CDR1 is LNHDA and CDR2 SQIVND (reference sequence). This CDR3 has 18 amino acids. The J segment lost 2 bases and the V segment lost 5 bases, leaving 12 bases of the junction unmatched. The DNA of the CDR3 is TGTGCCAGTAGTCCCTATGGGACAGGGGCCACCCGCAATCAGCCCCAGCATTTT. It translates to CASSPYGTGATRNQPQHF.

CDR3 loop: CASSGGRQESGYGYTF. DNA for the CDR3: TGTGCCAGCAGCGGCGGGCGACAGGAGAGTGGCTATGGCTACACCTTC. The rearrangement uses TRBV5-4 and TRBJ1-2; D is possibly TRBD1 (6 bases). The germline V gene has CDR1 SGHNT and CDR2 YYREEE (reference sequence). This CDR3 has 16 residues. V lost 4 bases, J lost 4 bases, and 20 bases lay in between.

The rearrangement joins TRBV9 to TRBJ1-2; D uncertain. Trimming shortened V by 0 bases and J by 2 bases, and 11 bases separated the two germline ends. CDR1 is SGDLS, CDR2 YYNGEE, per germline. This CDR3 spans 15 amino acids. The DNA for the CDR3 is TGTGCCAGCAGCGTAGTCGCGGACGGAAACTATGGCTACACCTTC. It encodes CASSVVADGNYGYTF.

The rearrangement joins TRBV7-9 to TRBJ2-2, with D perhaps TRBD2 (6 bases). Germline V gene lookup returns CDR1 SEHNR and CDR2 FQNEAQ (reference sequence). The CDR3 has 16 amino acids. The V end was cut by 1 base, the J end by 6 bases, with 15 bases between. The CDR3 loop reads CASSLVDGRVPGELFF. The CDR3 bases are TGTGCCAGCAGCTTAGTCGACGGGAGAGTCCCCGGGGAGCTGTTTTTT.

V is TRBV7-6 and J is TRBJ2-3; TRBD2 aligns across 8 bases. With 0 bases clipped from V and 5 bases from J, the junction kept 7 bases outside the gene matches. This CDR3 has 16 residues. Germline lookup yields CDR1 SGHVS and CDR2 FNYEAQ. CDR3 residues: CASSLALAASGDTQYF. CDR3 bases: TGTGCCAGCAGCTTAGCACTAGCGGCCTCCGGAGATACGCAGTATTTT. The full variable domain, its missing parts supplied by reference TRBV7-6 and TRBJ2-3, is GAGVSQSPRYKVTKRGQDVALRCDPISGHVSLYWYRQALGQGPEFLTYFNYEAQQDKSGLPNDRFSAERPEGSISTLTIQRTEQRDSAMYRCASSLALAASGDTQYFGPGTRLTVL.

The chain is built from TRBV7-6 and TRBJ2-1; a weak D match, TRBD1 (6 bases). The V end was cut by 7 bases, the J end by 8 bases, with 18 bases between. The V gene's germline CDR1 is SGHVS and CDR2 FNYEAQ. The CDR3 is 14 residues long. Here the CDR3 reads CASTRQSPGDEQFF. For the CDR3, the DNA is TGTGCCAGCACTAGACAGAGCCCAGGGGATGAGCAGTTCTTC.

This chain links TRBV7-9 with TRBJ1-4; 8 nucleotides agree with TRBD1. The CDR3 runs to 19 residues. V shed 4 bases and J 2 bases; nucleotides not matched to a gene: 15. Germline CDR1 reads SEHNR; CDR2 reads FQNEAQ (reference sequence). The CDR3 protein is CASSSPWVAGGATNEKLFF. CDR3 coding DNA: TGTGCCAGCAGCTCCCCCTGGGTAGCAGGGGGCGCGACTAATGAAAAACTGTTTTTT.

The V and J genes are TRBV6-6 and TRBJ2-7; D not certain. From germline, CDR1 is MNHNY and CDR2 SVGAGI (reference sequence). The CDR3 extends over 14 amino acids. Trimming removed 4 bases at V and 2 bases at J, with 12 bases between. CDR3 protein: CASSFSAATYEQYF. The DNA of the CDR3 is TGTGCCAGCAGTTTTTCGGCTGCGACCTACGAGCAGTACTTC.

V gene TRBV29-1 combines with J gene TRBJ1-2; D is unclear. CDR1 is SQVTM and CDR2 is ANQGSEA in the germline V gene. The CDR3 extends over 9 amino acids. V dropped 6 bases and J dropped 6 bases, with 5 bases sitting between them. CDR3 region: CSVSDGYTF. CDR3 sequence (DNA): TGCAGCGTATCGGATGGCTACACCTTC.

The chain couples TRBV11-2 to TRBJ2-5; TRBD2 agrees at 14 bases. V gave up 5 bases and J gave up 3 bases; unmatched junction bases: 5. The CDR3 runs to 16 residues. Germline values: CDR1 SGHAT, CDR2 FQNNGV. The CDR3 region is CASSPGTSGSEETQYF. CDR3 bases: TGTGCCAGCAGCCCCGGGACTAGCGGGAGCGAAGAGACCCAGTACTTC.

The chain recombines TRBV19 with TRBJ2-5; D is perhaps TRBD2 (5 bases). V lost 5 bases and J lost 3, with 19 bases in between. The CDR3 consists of 16 residues. Germline lookup yields CDR1 LNHDA and CDR2 SQIVND (reference sequence). Here the CDR3 reads CASSPLLGLVKETQYF. The CDR3 DNA reads TGTGCCAGTAGTCCGTTGCTAGGACTTGTGAAAGAGACCCAGTACTTC.

The chain employs TRBV27 and TRBJ1-5, with a weak D call TRBD1 (6 bases). V was clipped by 8 bases and J by 5 bases, with 13 bases between them. CDR3 length equals 13 residues. Germline values: CDR1 MNHEY, CDR2 SMNVEV (reference sequence). CDR3 DNA: TGTGCCAGCCGAAGGGGGATAGATCAGCCCCAGCATTTT. It yields the protein CASRRGIDQPQHF.

The rearrangement joins TRBV15 to TRBJ2-3; D unresolved. The CDR3 runs 14 residues. CDR1 is LNHNV, CDR2 YYDKDF, per germline (reference sequence). Deletions cut 3 bases from V and 2 bases from J, with 9 bases between. The CDR3 region is CATSSDRDTDTQYF. In DNA form, the CDR3 reads TGTGCCACCAGCAGCGACCGAGACACAGATACGCAGTATTTT. The variable domain in full, with the rest retrieved from reference TRBV15 and TRBJ2-3, is DAMVIQNPRYQVTQFGKPVTLSCSQTLNHNVMYWYQQKSSQAPKLLFHYYDKDFNNEADTPDNFQSRRPNTSFCFLDIRSPGLGDTAMYLCATSSDRDTDTQYFGPGTRLTVL.

V gene TRBV4-3 combines with J gene TRBJ2-7; TRBD1 is a possible D gene (6 bases). From germline, CDR1 is LGHNA and CDR2 YSLEER. Trimming removed 4 bases from V and 4 bases from J, with 17 bases in between. This CDR3 region has 15 residues. CDR3 DNA: TGCGCCAGCAGCCCAACCCGGGACACTAGTTACGAGCAGTACTTC. Its protein product is CASSPTRDTSYEQYF.

This chain connects TRBV28 to TRBJ1-4; unclear D gene. Deletions cut 5 bases from V and 2 bases from J, with 9 bases between. The germline gives CDR1 MDHEN, CDR2 SYDVKM. This CDR3 contains 14 residues. CDR3 sequence reads: CASSNRDTNEKLFF. The DNA of the CDR3 is TGTGCCAGCAGTAATAGGGATACTAATGAAAAACTGTTTTTT.

The chain uses TRBV11-3 and TRBJ2-3; 9 bases are shared with TRBD1. This CDR3 has 17 residues. The germline V gene encodes CDR1 SGHNT and CDR2 YENEEA. J lost 4 bases, V lost 7 bases, and 15 bases had no gene match. CDR3 protein: CASTRTRPGQGPDTQYF. The CDR3 nucleotides are TGTGCCAGCACACGGACGCGTCCGGGACAGGGACCAGATACGCAGTATTTT.

V gene TRBV28 combines with J gene TRBJ2-1, with 9 bases fitting TRBD1. Trimming removed 7 bases from V and 8 bases from J; junction bases left unmatched: 9. The CDR3 spans 14 residues. The germline gives CDR1 MDHEN, CDR2 SYDVKM. The chain's CDR3 is CASNTGGGIHEQFF. CDR3 in DNA: TGTGCCAGCAACACAGGGGGCGGGATCCATGAGCAGTTCTTC.

V and J are TRBV10-2 and TRBJ2-7; TRBD2 matches at 8 bases. Germline V gene sequence: CDR1 WSHSY, CDR2 SAAADI. Trimming took 0 bases from V and 0 from J; bases not matched to a gene: 1. The CDR3 totals 15 residues. CDR3 amino acids: CASSESSGSSYEQYF. In DNA, the CDR3 is TGCGCCAGCAGTGAGTCGAGCGGGAGCTCCTACGAGCAGTACTTC.

This chain connects TRBV6-5 to TRBJ2-7, with 10 bases fitting TRBD1. The junction had 9 bases not matched to a gene; V was cut back by 0 bases and J by 7 bases. The CDR3 extends over 16 amino acids. Germline CDR1 MNHEY, CDR2 SVGAGI. The CDR3 bases are TGTGCCAGCAGTTACTCTGGCGGGACAGGGGCCGTGGAGCAGTACTTC. Translated, it gives CASSYSGGTGAVEQYF.

This clone is a singleton in its sample. The CDR3 bases are TGTGCCGCGGGACGGCAGCTCTATGGCTACACCTTC. This gives the protein CAAGRQLYGYTF. The chain couples TRBV27 to TRBJ1-2; maybe TRBD1 (5 bases). V gave up 11 bases and J gave up 4 bases, with 14 bases separating them. CDR1 is MNHEY, CDR2 SMNVEV, per germline (reference sequence). The CDR3 sequence is 12 residues long.